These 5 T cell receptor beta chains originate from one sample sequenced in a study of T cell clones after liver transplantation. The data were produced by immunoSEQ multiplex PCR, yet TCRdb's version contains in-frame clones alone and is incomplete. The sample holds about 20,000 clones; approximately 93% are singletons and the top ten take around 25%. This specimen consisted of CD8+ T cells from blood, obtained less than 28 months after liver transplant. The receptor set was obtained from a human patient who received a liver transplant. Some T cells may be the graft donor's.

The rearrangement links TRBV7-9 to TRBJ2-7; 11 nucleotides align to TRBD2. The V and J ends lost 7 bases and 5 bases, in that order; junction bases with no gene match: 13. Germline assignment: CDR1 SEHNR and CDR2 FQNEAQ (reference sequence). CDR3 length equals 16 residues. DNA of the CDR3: TGTGCCAGCAACATATTAGCGGGAGGGCCGGGTGACGAGCAGTACTTC. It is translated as CASNILAGGPGDEQYF.

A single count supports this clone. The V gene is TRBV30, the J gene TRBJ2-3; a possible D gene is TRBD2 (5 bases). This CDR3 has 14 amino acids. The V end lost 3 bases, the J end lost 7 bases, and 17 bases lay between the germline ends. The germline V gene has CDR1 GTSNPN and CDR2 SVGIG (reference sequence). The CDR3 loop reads CAWRTTNTGYTQYF. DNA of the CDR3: TGTGCCTGGAGGACGACTAACACGGGCTATACGCAGTATTTT. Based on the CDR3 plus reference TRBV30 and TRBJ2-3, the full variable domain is SQTIHQWPATLVQPVGSPLSLECTVEGTSNPNLYWYRQAAGRGLQLLFYSVGIGQISSEVPQNLSASRPQDRQFILSSKKLLLSDSGFYLCAWRTTNTGYTQYFGPGTRLTVL.

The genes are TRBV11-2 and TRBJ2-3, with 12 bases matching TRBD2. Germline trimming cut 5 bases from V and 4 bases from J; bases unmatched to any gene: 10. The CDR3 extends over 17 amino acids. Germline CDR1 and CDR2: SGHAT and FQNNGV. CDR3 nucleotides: TGTGCCAGCAGCCATATGACTAGCGGGAGACGATCAGATACGCAGTATTTT. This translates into CASSHMTSGRRSDTQYF.

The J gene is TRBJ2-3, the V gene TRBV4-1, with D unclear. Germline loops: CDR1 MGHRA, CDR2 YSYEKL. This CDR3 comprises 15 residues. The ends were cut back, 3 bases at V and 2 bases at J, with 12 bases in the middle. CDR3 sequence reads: CASSQGLRFTDTQYF. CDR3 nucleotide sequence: TGCGCCAGCAGCCAGGGTCTACGATTCACAGATACGCAGTATTTT.

The CDR3: CASSLGLGDNNQPQHF. In DNA, the CDR3 is TGTGCCAGCAGCTTGGGGTTAGGAGACAACAATCAGCCCCAGCATTTT. The chain joins TRBV7-6 to TRBJ1-5, with D unresolved. In germline, CDR1 is SGHVS, CDR2 FNYEAQ. Trimming cost V 3 bases and J 3 bases, with 15 bases left between them. CDR3 size: 16 residues.